Shown below are 7 T cell receptor beta chains from a single sample sequenced in a study of shared clonotypes between healthy human individuals. The data were produced by immunoSEQ multiplex PCR, yet TCRdb's version contains in-frame clones alone and is incomplete. The sample includes 550,000 to 600,000 clones, roughly 98% of them seen just once. CD45RO-negative, CCR7-selected cells formed the naive CD8 fraction, which excluded terminally differentiated effector memory CD45RA+ cells. Sequenced material: naive CD8+ T cells sorted from blood. Receptors originate from a man aged 25 to 40 in good health.

This clone has only one observation. The chain combines TRBV5-1 with TRBJ2-1; D possibly corresponds to TRBD2 (6 bases). V was clipped by 0 bases and J by 9 bases, with 10 bases between them. The CDR3 contains 13 residues. CDR1 is SGHRS, CDR2 YFSETQ, per germline. DNA for the CDR3: TGCGCCAGCAGCTTGGCCGGGCGGGGTGAGCAGTTCTTC. Residues: CASSLAGRGEQFF. The full variable domain, in which reference TRBV5-1 and TRBJ2-1 provide the parts outside the CDR3, is KAGVTQTPRYLIKTRGQQVTLSCSPISGHRSVSWYQQTPGQGLQFLFEYFSETQRNKGNFPGRFSGRQFSNSRSEMNVSTLELGDSALYLCASSLAGRGEQFFGPGTRLTVL.

The chain employs TRBV7-6 and TRBJ2-1; tentatively, D is TRBD1 (6 bases). Germline loops: CDR1 SGHVS, CDR2 FNYEAQ. The CDR3 spans 16 residues. V lost 5 bases to trimming and J lost 1 base, with 15 bases between them. The CDR3 loop reads CASSETGIRSYNEQFF. The CDR3 DNA is TGTGCCAGCAGCGAAACAGGGATTAGATCCTACAATGAGCAGTTCTTC.

The chain carries TRBV7-9 and TRBJ2-5; D call uncertain. V was trimmed by 2 bases and J by 4 bases, leaving 2 bases between them. The CDR3 is made up of 11 amino acids. Germline CDR1 SEHNR, CDR2 FQNEAQ (reference sequence). This chain's CDR3 is CASSLTETQYF. The DNA for the CDR3 is TGTGCCAGCAGCTTAACAGAGACCCAGTACTTC.

The chain recombines TRBV28 with TRBJ1-5, with D perhaps matching TRBD1 (6 bases). This CDR3 comprises 18 residues. CDR1 and CDR2 (germline): MDHEN, SYDVKM. V dropped 2 bases and J dropped 0 bases, with 17 bases sitting between them. DNA for the CDR3: TGTGCCAGCAGTTTAGGGTCGCGGGACATAACTAGCAATCAGCCCCAGCATTTT. Translated: CASSLGSRDITSNQPQHF.

The chain links TRBV7-9 to TRBJ2-3; D is undetermined. The CDR3 has 12 residues. Germline CDR1 SEHNR, CDR2 FQNEAQ (reference sequence). The ends were cut back, 5 bases at V and 4 bases at J, with 7 bases in the middle. This chain's CDR3 is CASSVRADTQYF. The CDR3 bases are TGTGCCAGCAGCGTACGGGCAGATACGCAGTATTTT.

V is TRBV18 and J is TRBJ1-3; the D is unclear. Trimming shortened V by 3 bases and J by 1 base, and 13 bases separated the two germline ends. This CDR3 region has 16 residues. The germline V gene encodes CDR1 KGHSH and CDR2 LQKENI. CDR3 in DNA: TGTGCCAGCTCACCCCCCGAGCGGATTTCTGGAAACACCATATATTTT. Translated: CASSPPERISGNTIYF. The full variable domain, its missing parts supplied by reference TRBV18 and TRBJ1-3, is NAGVMQNPRHLVRRRGQEARLRCSPMKGHSHVYWYRQLPEEGLKFMVYLQKENIIDESGMPKERFSAEFPKEGPSILRIQQVVRGDSAAYFCASSPPERISGNTIYFGEGSWLTVV.

V and J are TRBV7-2 and TRBJ2-1, with 12 nucleotides matching TRBD2. V lost 0 bases and J lost 0; bases outside the gene matches: 6. Germline CDR1 and CDR2: SGHTA and FQGNSA. CDR3 length equals 19 residues. CDR3 nucleotide sequence: TGTGCCAGCAGCTTAGCTACTAGCGGGAGGCCCAGCTCCTACAATGAGCAGTTCTTC. Its protein product is CASSLATSGRPSSYNEQFF.